The clone carrying this T cell receptor (beta chain) was found a few times. The CDR3 loop spans 16 amino acids. Germline-derived CDR1 and CDR2 are SGHTA and FQGNSA. V shed 2 bases and J shed 3 bases, with 13 bases lying between them. This record belongs to a study of blood T cell repertoires in COVID-19. In the authors' workflow: How many nucleated cells were present was estimated from reference gene primer amplification. Profiling relied on immunoSEQ multiplex PCR, and the TCRdb table lists in-frame clones only, not all of them. V and J calls and clone size are copied from that table; D and trimming were computed from the DNA. Found here are roughly 150,000 clones, over 80% of them singletons; the top ten hold more than 7%.

The gene calls are TRBV7-2 and TRBJ1-4; D gene uncertain. The sample comprised peripheral blood. This TCR came from a woman older than 75 with active or convalescent COVID-19. CDR3 in DNA: TGTGCCAGCAGCTTACGGGAGGGAATGTCTAATGAAAAACTGTTTTTT. Translating gives CASSLREGMSNEKLFF.